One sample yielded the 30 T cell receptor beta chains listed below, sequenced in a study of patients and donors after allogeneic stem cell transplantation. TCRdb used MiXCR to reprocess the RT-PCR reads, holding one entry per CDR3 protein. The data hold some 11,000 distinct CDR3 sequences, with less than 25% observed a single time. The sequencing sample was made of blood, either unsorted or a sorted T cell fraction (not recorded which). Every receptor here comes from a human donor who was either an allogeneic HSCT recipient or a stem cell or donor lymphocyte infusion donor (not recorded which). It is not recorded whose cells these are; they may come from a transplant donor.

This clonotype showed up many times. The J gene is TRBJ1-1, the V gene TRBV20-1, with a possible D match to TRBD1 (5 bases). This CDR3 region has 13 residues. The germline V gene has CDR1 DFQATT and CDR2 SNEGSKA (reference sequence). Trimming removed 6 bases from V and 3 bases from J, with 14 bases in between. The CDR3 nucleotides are TGCAGTGCCCCCGCCGGGGGAGACACTGAAGCTTTCTTT. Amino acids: CSAPAGGDTEAFF.

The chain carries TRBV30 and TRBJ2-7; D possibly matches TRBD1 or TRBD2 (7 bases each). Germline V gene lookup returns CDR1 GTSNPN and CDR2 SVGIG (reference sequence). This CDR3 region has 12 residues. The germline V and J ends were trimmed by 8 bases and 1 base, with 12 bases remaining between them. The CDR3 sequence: CAGGDSSYEQYF. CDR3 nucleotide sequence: TGTGCCGGGGGGGACAGTTCCTACGAGCAGTACTTC.

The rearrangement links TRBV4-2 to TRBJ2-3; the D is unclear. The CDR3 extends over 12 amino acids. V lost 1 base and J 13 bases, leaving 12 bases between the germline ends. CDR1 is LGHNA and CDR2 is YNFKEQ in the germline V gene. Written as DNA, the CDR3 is TGTGCCAGCAGCCAAGTTAACCGCGAAAAGTATTTT. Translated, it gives CASSQVNREKYF.

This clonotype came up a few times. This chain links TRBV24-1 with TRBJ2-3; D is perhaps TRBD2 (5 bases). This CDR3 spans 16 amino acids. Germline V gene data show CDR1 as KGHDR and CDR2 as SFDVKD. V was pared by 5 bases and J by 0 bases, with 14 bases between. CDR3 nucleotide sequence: TGTGCCACCAGTGGAGGGCCCGGGTCAAGCACAGATACGCAGTATTTT. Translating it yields CATSGGPGSSTDTQYF.

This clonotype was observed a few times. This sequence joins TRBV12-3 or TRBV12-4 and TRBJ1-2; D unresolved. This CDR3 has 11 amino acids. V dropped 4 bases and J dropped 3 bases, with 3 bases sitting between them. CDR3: CASSSDYGYTF. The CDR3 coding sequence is TGTGCCAGCAGTTCGGACTATGGCTACACCTTC.

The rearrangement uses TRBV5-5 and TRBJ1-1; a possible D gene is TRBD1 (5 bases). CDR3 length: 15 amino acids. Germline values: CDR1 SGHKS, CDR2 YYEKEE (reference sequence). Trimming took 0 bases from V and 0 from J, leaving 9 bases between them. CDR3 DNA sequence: TGTGCCAGCAGCTTGGGATGGGGGTTGAACACTGAAGCTTTCTTT. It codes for CASSLGWGLNTEAFF.

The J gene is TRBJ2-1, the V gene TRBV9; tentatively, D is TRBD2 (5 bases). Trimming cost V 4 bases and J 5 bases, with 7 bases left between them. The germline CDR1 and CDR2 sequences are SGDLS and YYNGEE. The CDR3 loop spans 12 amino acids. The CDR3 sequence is CASSPSNNEQFF. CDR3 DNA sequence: TGTGCCAGCAGCCCTAGCAACAATGAGCAGTTCTTC.

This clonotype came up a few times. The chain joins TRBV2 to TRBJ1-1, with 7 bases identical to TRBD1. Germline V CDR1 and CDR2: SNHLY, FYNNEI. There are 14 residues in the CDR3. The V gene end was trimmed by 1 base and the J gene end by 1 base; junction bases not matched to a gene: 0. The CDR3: CASSEGDRNTEAFF. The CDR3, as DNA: TGTGCCAGCAGTGAAGGGGACAGGAACACTGAAGCTTTCTTT.

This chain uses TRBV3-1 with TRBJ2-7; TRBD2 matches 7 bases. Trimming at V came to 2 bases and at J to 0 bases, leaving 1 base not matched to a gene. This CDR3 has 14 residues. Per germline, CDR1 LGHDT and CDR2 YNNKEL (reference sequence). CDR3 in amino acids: CASSQQRDSYEQYF. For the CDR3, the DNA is TGTGCCAGCAGCCAACAGCGGGACTCCTACGAGCAGTACTTC.

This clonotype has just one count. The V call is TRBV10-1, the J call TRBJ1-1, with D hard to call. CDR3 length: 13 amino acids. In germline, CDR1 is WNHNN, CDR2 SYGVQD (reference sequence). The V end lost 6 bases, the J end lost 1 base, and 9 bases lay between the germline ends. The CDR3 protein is CASRFGSNTEAFF. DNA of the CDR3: TGCGCCAGCAGGTTTGGCTCGAACACTGAAGCTTTCTTT.

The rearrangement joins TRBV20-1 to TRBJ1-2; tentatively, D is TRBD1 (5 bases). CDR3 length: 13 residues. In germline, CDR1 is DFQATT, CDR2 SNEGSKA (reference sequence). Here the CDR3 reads CSARRGSDYGYTF. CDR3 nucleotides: TGCAGCGCTCGGCGGGGGTCTGACTATGGCTACACCTTC.

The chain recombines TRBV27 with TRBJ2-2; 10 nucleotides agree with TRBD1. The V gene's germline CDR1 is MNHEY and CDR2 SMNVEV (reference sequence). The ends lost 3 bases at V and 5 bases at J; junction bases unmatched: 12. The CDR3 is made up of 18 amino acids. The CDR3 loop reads CASSFARQGAGGTGELFF. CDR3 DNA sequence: TGTGCCAGCAGTTTCGCCCGACAGGGGGCAGGGGGGACCGGGGAGCTGTTTTTT.

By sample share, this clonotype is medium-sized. In DNA form, the CDR3 reads TGCAGTGCTAGAGATCACGGCACCATGAACACTGAAGCTTTCTTT. Amino acids: CSARDHGTMNTEAFF. This sequence joins TRBV20-1 and TRBJ1-1; D is unclear. The CDR3 extends over 15 amino acids. The germline CDR1 and CDR2 sequences are DFQATT and SNEGSKA (reference sequence). Deletions cut 0 bases from V and 0 bases from J, with 11 bases between.

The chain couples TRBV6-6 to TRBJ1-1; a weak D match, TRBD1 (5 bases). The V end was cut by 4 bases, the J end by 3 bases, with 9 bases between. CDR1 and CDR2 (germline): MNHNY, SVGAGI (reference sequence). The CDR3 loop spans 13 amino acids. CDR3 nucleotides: TGTGCCAGCAGTTTAGGGGAGGACACTGAAGCTTTCTTT. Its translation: CASSLGEDTEAFF.

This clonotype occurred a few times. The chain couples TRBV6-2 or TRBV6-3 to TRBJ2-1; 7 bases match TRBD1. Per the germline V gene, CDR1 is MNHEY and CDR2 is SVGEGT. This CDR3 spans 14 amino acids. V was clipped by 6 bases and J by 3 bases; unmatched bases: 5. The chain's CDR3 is CASSQGTDYNEQFF. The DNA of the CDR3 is TGTGCCAGCAGCCAAGGGACAGACTACAATGAGCAGTTCTTC.

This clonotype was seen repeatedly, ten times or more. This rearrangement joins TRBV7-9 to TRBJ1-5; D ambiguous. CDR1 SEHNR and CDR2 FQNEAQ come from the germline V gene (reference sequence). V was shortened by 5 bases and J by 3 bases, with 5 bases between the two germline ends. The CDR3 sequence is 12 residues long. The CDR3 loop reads CASSPPNQPQHF. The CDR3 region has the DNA TGTGCCAGCAGCCCGCCCAATCAGCCCCAGCATTTT.

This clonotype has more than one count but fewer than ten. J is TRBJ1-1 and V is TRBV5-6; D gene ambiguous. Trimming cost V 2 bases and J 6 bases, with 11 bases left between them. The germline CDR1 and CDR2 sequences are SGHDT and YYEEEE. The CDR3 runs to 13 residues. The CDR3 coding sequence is TGTGCCAGCAGCTTTATCCCGGGAGCTGAAGCTTTCTTT. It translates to CASSFIPGAEAFF.

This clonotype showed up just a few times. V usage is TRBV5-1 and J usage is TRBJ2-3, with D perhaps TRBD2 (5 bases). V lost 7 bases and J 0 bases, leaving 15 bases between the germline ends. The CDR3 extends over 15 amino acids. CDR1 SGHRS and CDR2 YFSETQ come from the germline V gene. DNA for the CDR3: TGCGCCAGCCGGCCGGACTCTACTAGCACAGATACGCAGTATTTT. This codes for CASRPDSTSTDTQYF.

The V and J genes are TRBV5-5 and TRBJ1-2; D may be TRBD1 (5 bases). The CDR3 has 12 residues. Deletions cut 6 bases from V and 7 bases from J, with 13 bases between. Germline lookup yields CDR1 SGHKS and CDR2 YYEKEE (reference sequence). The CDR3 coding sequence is TGTGCCAGCACTCGGGCCGGGGGTGGCTACACCTTC. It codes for CASTRAGGGYTF.

The CDR3 nucleotides read TGTGCCAGCAGTTACGGGGGGACTAGCTCCTACGAGCAGTACTTC. Its protein is CASSYGGTSSYEQYF. This chain connects TRBV6-5 to TRBJ2-7; 8 nucleotides agree with TRBD2. The CDR3 sequence is 15 residues long. The V and J ends lost 2 bases and 0 bases, in that order; junction bases with no gene match: 3. CDR1 and CDR2 (germline): MNHEY, SVGAGI.

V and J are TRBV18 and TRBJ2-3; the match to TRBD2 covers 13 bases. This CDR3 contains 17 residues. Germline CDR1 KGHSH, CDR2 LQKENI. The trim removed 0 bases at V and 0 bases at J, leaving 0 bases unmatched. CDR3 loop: CASSPPTSGGSTDTQYF. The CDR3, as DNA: TGTGCCAGCTCACCACCGACTAGCGGGGGGAGCACAGATACGCAGTATTTT.

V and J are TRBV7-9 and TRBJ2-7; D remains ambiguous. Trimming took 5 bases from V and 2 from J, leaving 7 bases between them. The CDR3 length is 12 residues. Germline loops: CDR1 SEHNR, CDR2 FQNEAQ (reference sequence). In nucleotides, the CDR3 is TGTGCCAGCAGCCCCTCGCCCTACGAGCAGTACTTC. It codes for CASSPSPYEQYF.

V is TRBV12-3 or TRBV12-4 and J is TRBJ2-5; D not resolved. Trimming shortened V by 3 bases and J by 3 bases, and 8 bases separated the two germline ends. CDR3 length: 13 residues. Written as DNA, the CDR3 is TGTGCCAGCAGTTTCGGCCAGAAAGAGACCCAGTACTTC. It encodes CASSFGQKETQYF.

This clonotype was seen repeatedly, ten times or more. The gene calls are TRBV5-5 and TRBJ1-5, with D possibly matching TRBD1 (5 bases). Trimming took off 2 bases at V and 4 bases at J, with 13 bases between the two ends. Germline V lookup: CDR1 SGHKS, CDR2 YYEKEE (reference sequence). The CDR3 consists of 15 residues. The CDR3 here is CASSLRGTLNQPQHF. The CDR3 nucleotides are TGTGCCAGCAGCTTAAGGGGAACTCTGAATCAGCCCCAGCATTTT.

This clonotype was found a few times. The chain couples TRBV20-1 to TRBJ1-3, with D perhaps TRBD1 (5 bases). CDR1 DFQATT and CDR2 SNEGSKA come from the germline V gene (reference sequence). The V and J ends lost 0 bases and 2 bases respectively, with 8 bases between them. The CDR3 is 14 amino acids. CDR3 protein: CSAREAGPGNTIYF. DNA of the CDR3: TGCAGTGCTAGAGAGGCAGGGCCTGGAAACACCATATATTTT.

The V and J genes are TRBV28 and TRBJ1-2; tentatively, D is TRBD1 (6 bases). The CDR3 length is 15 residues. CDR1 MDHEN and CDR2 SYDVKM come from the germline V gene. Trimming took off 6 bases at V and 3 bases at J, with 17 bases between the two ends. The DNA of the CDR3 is TGTGCCAGCAGCCTGTGGGGGGCGAGGGACTATGGCTACACCTTC. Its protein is CASSLWGARDYGYTF.

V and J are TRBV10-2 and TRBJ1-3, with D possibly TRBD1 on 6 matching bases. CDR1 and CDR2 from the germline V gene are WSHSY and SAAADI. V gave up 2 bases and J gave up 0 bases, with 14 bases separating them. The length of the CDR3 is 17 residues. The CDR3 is CASSEAGVHLSGNTIYF. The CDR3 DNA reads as TGCGCCAGCAGTGAGGCAGGGGTCCACCTCTCTGGAAACACCATATATTTT.

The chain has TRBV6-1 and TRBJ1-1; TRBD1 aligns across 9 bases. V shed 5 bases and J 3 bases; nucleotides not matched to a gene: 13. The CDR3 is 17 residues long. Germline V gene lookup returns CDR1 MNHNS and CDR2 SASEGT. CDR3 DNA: TGTGCCAGCAGTACAGGGGGCGGACTGTCTTCGGACACTGAAGCTTTCTTT. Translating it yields CASSTGGGLSSDTEAFF.

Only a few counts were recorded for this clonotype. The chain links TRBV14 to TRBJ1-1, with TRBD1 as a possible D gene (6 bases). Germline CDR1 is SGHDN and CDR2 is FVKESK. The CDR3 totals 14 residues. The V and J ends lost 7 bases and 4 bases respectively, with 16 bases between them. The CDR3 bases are TGTGCCAGCAACCGGTTACAGGGTCCCACTGAAGCTTTCTTT. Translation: CASNRLQGPTEAFF.

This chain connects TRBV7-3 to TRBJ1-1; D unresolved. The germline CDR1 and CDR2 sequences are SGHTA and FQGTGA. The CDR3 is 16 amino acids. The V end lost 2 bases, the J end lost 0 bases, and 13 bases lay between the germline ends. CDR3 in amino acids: CASSLAVRSLNTEAFF. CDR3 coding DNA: TGTGCCAGCAGCTTAGCGGTCAGGTCTTTGAACACTGAAGCTTTCTTT.